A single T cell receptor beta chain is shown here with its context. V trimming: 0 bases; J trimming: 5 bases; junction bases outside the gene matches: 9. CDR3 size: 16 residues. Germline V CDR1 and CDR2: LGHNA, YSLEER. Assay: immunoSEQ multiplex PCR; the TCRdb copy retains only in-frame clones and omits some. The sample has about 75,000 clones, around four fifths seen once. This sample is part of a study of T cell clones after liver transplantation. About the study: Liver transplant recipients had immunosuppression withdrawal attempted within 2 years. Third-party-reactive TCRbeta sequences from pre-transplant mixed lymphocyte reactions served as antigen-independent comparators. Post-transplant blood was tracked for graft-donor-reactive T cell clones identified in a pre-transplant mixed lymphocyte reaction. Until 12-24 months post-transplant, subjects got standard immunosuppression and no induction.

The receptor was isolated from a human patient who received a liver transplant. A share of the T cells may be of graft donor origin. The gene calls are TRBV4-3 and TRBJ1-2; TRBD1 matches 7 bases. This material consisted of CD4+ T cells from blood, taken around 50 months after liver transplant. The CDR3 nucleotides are TGCGCCAGCAGCCAAGATCTAACGACAGGGCAATATGGCTACACCTTC. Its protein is CASSQDLTTGQYGYTF.